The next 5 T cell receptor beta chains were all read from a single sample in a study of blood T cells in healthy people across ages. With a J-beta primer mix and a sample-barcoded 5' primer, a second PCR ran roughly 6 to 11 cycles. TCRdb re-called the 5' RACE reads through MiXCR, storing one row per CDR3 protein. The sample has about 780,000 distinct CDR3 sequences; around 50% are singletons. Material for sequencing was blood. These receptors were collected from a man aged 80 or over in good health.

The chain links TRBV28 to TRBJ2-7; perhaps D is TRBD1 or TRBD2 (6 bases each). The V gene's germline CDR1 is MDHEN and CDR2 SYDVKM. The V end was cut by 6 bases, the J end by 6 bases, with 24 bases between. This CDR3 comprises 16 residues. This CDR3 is CASSPFRGRSPGEQYF. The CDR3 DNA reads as TGTGCCAGCAGCCCCTTCCGGGGGCGAAGTCCAGGCGAGCAGTACTTC.

CDR3 region: CSASLPGLNRAYF. CDR3 DNA: TGCAGTGCTAGTCTCCCGGGCCTCAATCGCGCGTATTTT. This chain connects TRBV20-1 to TRBJ2-3; D gene unclear. The CDR3 consists of 13 residues. The germline CDR1 and CDR2 sequences are DFQATT and SNEGSKA (reference sequence). The ends were cut back, 3 bases at V and 14 bases at J, with 21 bases in the middle.

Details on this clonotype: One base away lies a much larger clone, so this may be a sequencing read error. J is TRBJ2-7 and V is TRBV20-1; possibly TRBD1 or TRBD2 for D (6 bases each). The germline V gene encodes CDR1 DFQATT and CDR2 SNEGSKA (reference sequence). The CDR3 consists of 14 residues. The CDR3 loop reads CGATTGAGPYEQYF. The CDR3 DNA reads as TGCGGTGCGACAACGGGGGCAGGTCCCTACGAGCAGTACTTC.

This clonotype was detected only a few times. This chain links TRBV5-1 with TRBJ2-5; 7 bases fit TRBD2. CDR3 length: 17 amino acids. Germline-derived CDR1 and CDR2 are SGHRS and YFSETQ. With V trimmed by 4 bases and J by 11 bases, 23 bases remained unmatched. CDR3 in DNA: TGCGCCAGCAGCCCGGGCTTTGGGGGAGGGCCTCTGAATGAGCAGTACTTC. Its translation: CASSPGFGGGPLNEQYF. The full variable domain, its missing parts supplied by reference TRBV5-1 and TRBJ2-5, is KAGVTQTPRYLIKTRGQQVTLSCSPISGHRSVSWYQQTPGQGLQFLFEYFSETQRNKGNFPGRFSGRQFSNSRSEMNVSTLELGDSALYLCASSPGFGGGPLNEQYFGPGTRLLVL.

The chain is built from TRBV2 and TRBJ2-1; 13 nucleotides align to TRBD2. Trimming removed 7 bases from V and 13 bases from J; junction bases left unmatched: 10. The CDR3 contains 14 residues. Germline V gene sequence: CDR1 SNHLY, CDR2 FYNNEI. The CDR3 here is CASKGLAGSETQFF. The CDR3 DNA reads TGTGCCAGCAAGGGACTAGCGGGATCTGAGACCCAGTTCTTC.